This section outlines one T cell receptor (beta chain) sequence together with its context. Its antigen remains unidentified. Qualities for individual bases were not recorded, and no much larger clone is one base off. The data originate from a study of T cell responses to AZD1222 COVID-19 vaccine listed by TCRdb under 2021. About the full investigation: AZD1222 recipients with second doses at about 4 weeks or about 12 weeks were pooled, because spike-specific TCR depth and breadth did not differ between schedules. A total of just over 230 trial participants underwent TCR sequencing, of whom some 210 received two doses of AZD1222 and some 26 received two doses of the MenACWY control vaccine. Trial participants were enrolled into age subgroups of 18-55, 56-69 and 70-plus years, which contained about 160, 30 and 59 TCR-sequenced participants, respectively. The paper's findings and limits, for the study overall: Epitopes outside the regions mutated in the B.1.351 and B.1.1.7 variants were reportedly recognized by nearly half of the unique spike-specific TCRs. The vaccine-associated CD4 TCRs covered the entire spike protein, and the dominant responses fell in regions 160-218 and 743-854. After two AZD1222 doses, both the breadth and the depth of spike-specific TCRs were significantly higher than at day 0 and than in MenACWY recipients. Only a handful of AZD1222 recipients were SARS-CoV-2 seropositive at baseline, limiting conclusions about previously exposed vaccinees. No day 14 peak-response samples were available, so repertoires were characterized only after the peak T cell response. Participants were mostly white British and included more females than males, and it was suggested by the authors that clonal diversity may have been underestimated. The 56-69-year group was small, and its depth increase did not reach significance, likely because of low power.

This sample's time point label indicates: baseline before first vaccination. Samples from vaccinated people were obtained from the UK trials COV001 and COV002, which included a single-blind randomized controlled phase 2/3 trial of AZD1222 (ChAdOx1 nCoV-19) in healthy adults. For TCRbeta chain sequencing, PBMC samples from trial participants were taken at day 0 and at day 28 after the second dose. The CDR3 regions of human TCRbeta chains were subjected to immunosequencing. In the original analysis: Repertoire TCRs were matched against a reference library of SARS-CoV-2-specific TCRs generated with the MIRA antigen-specificity platform. Breadth meant the fraction of unique TCRs that were SARS-CoV-2-associated, whereas depth meant the fraction of total T cells that were SARS-CoV-2-associated. Each spike-specific TCR was assigned to its reactive spike region and to a CD4 or CD8 class using the MIRA data. Log10-transformed breadth and depth values were compared by one-way ANOVA with Sidak's multiple comparisons tests. What TCRdb holds here is the immuneACCESS table cut down to in-frame rearrangements. Part of the clones is not present; checked against another copy, under half of the missing clones reflect an unresolved V gene, and the others are unexplained. For V, J and clone size, that table is used; D and trimming come from the DNA. This sample is represented by under 130,000 clones; about 92% of them were singletons. 1% to 1.5% of the sample is in the top ten clones.

V and J are truncated by 5 bases and 3 bases respectively, leaving an intervening sequence of 16 bases. Looking up the germline V gene (reference sequence) yields CDR1 MNHEY and CDR2 SMNVEV. The CDR3 has 16 amino acids, counting the end cysteine and phenylalanine. Only the CDR3 part of the read is kept: 48 bases, read in frame from the first base. The specimen comprised peripheral blood, sampled on day 0 of AZD1222 vaccination. The chain couples TRBV27 to TRBJ1-4; the best D guess is TRBD1, with 6 bases matching. This TCR came from an adult in good health. The CDR3 sequence is CASSAMGKGANEKLFF. The bases read TGTGCCAGCAGTGCCATGGGGAAGGGGGCTAATGAAAAACTGTTTTTT.